One and the same sample provided the 30 T cell receptor beta chains below, sequenced in a study of blood T cells in healthy people across ages. Through a sample-barcoded 5' primer and a J-beta primer mix, a second PCR was run for roughly 7 to 11 cycles. TCRdb re-analysed the 5' RACE reads in MiXCR, keeping a single row per CDR3 protein. The sample has over 950,000 distinct CDR3 sequences, roughly two fifths seen once. Sequences were obtained from blood. These receptor sequences come from a man aged 18 to 30 in good health.

This clonotype was seen just once. The junction shows a germline mismatch at one end, possibly a read error. The chain joins TRBV28 to TRBJ2-3, with D maybe TRBD1 (5 bases). Germline lookup yields CDR1 MDHEN and CDR2 SYDVKM. This CDR3 has 13 residues. The CDR3 here is CACSVTGPDTQYF. The DNA for the CDR3 is TGTGCCTGCAGTGTAACAGGCCCAGATACGCAGTATTTT.

The V and J genes are TRBV7-9 and TRBJ2-4; D is uncertain. Per germline, CDR1 SEHNR and CDR2 FQNEAQ (reference sequence). This CDR3 is built from 14 residues. V was trimmed by 5 bases and J by 0 bases, leaving 8 bases between them. CDR3 loop: CASSPQIAKNIQYF. The CDR3 coding sequence is TGTGCCAGCAGCCCCCAGATAGCCAAAAACATTCAGTACTTC. Combining the CDR3 with reference TRBV7-9 and TRBJ2-4 gives the whole variable domain DTGVSQNPRHKITKRGQNVTFRCDPISEHNRLYWYRQTLGQGPEFLTYFQNEAQLEKSRLLSDRFSAERPKGSFSTLEIQRTEQGDSAMYLCASSPQIAKNIQYFGAGTRLSVL.

This clonotype was observed a few times. This chain joins TRBV12-3 or TRBV12-4 and TRBJ2-5; D is perhaps TRBD1 or TRBD2 (5 bases each). TRBJ2-7 explains the end of the DNA better; the J call may be wrong. This CDR3 has 16 amino acids. In nucleotides, the CDR3 is TGTGCCAGCAGTTTAGTAAGGGTGAGGGGCCACTACGAGCAGTACTTC. Protein: CASSLVRVRGHYEQYF.

The chain joins TRBV7-9 to TRBJ1-2; D gene ambiguous. Germline-derived CDR1 and CDR2 are SEHNR and FQNEAQ (reference sequence). The V and J ends lost 5 bases and 2 bases respectively, with 9 bases between them. This CDR3 is 13 amino acids long. In DNA, the CDR3 is TGTGCCAGCAGCCCGGCGGAGAACTATGGCTACACCTTC. Translation: CASSPAENYGYTF.

The CDR3, as DNA: TGTGCCAGCAGTTATGTTGGGGTTGGTCAGCCCCAGCATTTT. Translation gives CASSYVGVGQPQHF. The V call is TRBV6-2 or TRBV6-3, the J call TRBJ1-5; D ambiguous. Germline V gene lookup returns CDR1 MNHEY and CDR2 SVGEGT. This CDR3 is 14 amino acids long. The V end was cut by 3 bases, the J end by 6 bases, with 12 bases between.

The chain combines TRBV9 with TRBJ2-3; maybe TRBD2 (6 bases). From germline, CDR1 is SGDLS and CDR2 YYNGEE. The V gene lost 1 base and the J gene lost 1 base, with 19 bases spanning the gap. The CDR3 contains 18 residues. As DNA, the CDR3 is TGTGCCAGCAGCGTACATGGGGGGACCACGGCTCGCACAGATACGCAGTATTTT. Amino acid sequence: CASSVHGGTTARTDTQYF.

This clonotype has only a few counts. The V call is TRBV5-6, the J call TRBJ2-4; D is ambiguous. The CDR3 loop spans 13 amino acids. In germline, CDR1 is SGHDT, CDR2 YYEEEE. Between the trimmed V and J ends, which lost 0 bases and 6 bases, there was a span of 7 bases. The CDR3 spells CASSLDRANIQYF. CDR3 DNA sequence: TGTGCCAGCAGCTTGGATAGGGCAAACATTCAGTACTTC. The full variable domain, rest sourced from reference TRBV5-6 and TRBJ2-4, is DAGVTQSPTHLIKTRGQQVTLRCSPKSGHDTVSWYQQALGQGPQFIFQYYEEEERQRGNFPDRFSGHQFPNYSSELNVNALLLGDSALYLCASSLDRANIQYFGAGTRLSVL.

In this sample, this clonotype turned up a few times. The chain couples TRBV2 to TRBJ1-6; possibly TRBD1 for D (6 bases). The V and J ends lost 11 bases and 10 bases respectively, with 21 bases between them. The CDR3 runs 14 residues. In germline, CDR1 is SNHLY, CDR2 FYNNEI. The CDR3 sequence: CASSTTGPSSPLHF. In DNA, the CDR3 is TGTGCCTCCAGCACGACAGGACCCTCCTCACCCCTCCACTTT.

The J gene is TRBJ1-2, the V gene TRBV20-1, with a possible D match to TRBD1 (5 bases). The CDR3 is made up of 13 amino acids. Germline CDR1 is DFQATT and CDR2 is SNEGSKA (reference sequence). The V and J ends lost 5 bases and 8 bases respectively, with 18 bases between them. The CDR3 DNA is TGCAGTGCTGCTTCCTGGTCCGGGGGAGGCTACACCTTC. It encodes CSAASWSGGGYTF.

This clonotype was seen only once. The genes are TRBV25-1 and TRBJ1-1; D is ambiguous. Trimming removed 0 bases at V and 4 bases at J, with 3 bases between. Per germline, CDR1 MGHDK and CDR2 SYGVNS. This CDR3 has 12 amino acids. The CDR3 DNA reads TGTGCCAGCAGTGAATATCGCACTGAAGCTTTCTTT. This translates into CASSEYRTEAFF. The whole variable domain, remainder taken from reference TRBV25-1 and TRBJ1-1, is EADIYQTPRYLVIGTGKKITLECSQTMGHDKMYWYQQDPGMELHLIHYSYGVNSTEKGDLSSESTVSRIRTEHFPLTLESARPSHTSQYLCASSEYRTEAFFGQGTRLTVV.

The chain couples TRBV5-1 to TRBJ1-1; tentatively, D is TRBD1 (6 bases). CDR1 is SGHRS and CDR2 is YFSETQ in the germline V gene. The CDR3 runs 15 residues. V shed 5 bases and J shed 2 bases, with 16 bases lying between them. The CDR3 sequence: CASRTTPQGNTEAFF. The CDR3 nucleotides read TGCGCCAGCAGGACCACCCCACAGGGAAACACTGAAGCTTTCTTT.

As concerns this clonotype: One end of the junction is discordant with germline, which a read error may explain. The rearrangement uses TRBV4-3 and TRBJ1-2; no clear D. The CDR3 extends over 16 amino acids. Germline values: CDR1 LGHNA, CDR2 YSLEER. In DNA form, the CDR3 reads TGCGCCAGCAGTCAAGTCAACGCGGTTGCTAACTATGGCTACACCTTC. Its translation is CASSQVNAVANYGYTF.

CDR3 loop: CASSARGGSPLHF. CDR3 nucleotide sequence: TGTGCCAGTAGTGCCAGGGGAGGTTCACCCCTCCACTTT. V and J are TRBV19 and TRBJ1-6; weak D call: TRBD1 (6 bases). CDR3 length equals 13 residues. CDR1 LNHDA and CDR2 SQIVND come from the germline V gene (reference sequence). V lost 5 bases and J 9 bases, leaving 11 bases between the germline ends.

This clonotype was detected a few times. For the CDR3, the DNA is TGCAGTGCTAGAGATAAAAACAGGGGGACAGATACGCAGTATTTT. Encoded protein: CSARDKNRGTDTQYF. This chain links TRBV20-1 with TRBJ2-3; 8 bases match TRBD1. The germline gives CDR1 DFQATT, CDR2 SNEGSKA (reference sequence). The V segment lost 0 bases and the J segment 3 bases; nucleotides outside the gene matches: 5. CDR3 size: 15 residues.

The genes are TRBV20-1 and TRBJ2-4, with 11 bases that match TRBD1. Losses at the gene ends were 6 bases for V and 1 base for J; bases not matched to a gene: 11. CDR1 DFQATT and CDR2 SNEGSKA come from the germline V gene (reference sequence). The CDR3 runs to 17 residues. CDR3 sequence: CSAADRGLGRAKNIQYF. The CDR3 DNA follows: TGCAGTGCCGCGGACAGGGGGCTTGGGAGGGCCAAAAACATTCAGTACTTC.

This clonotype was seen a handful of times. The genes are TRBV7-3 and TRBJ2-3; D remains ambiguous. There are 14 residues in the CDR3. V was cut by 5 bases and J by 1 base, with 10 bases left in between. Germline V gene lookup returns CDR1 SGHTA and CDR2 FQGTGA. In DNA form, the CDR3 reads TGTGCCAGCAGCCAAACGGACCGCACAGATACGCAGTATTTT. Its translation is CASSQTDRTDTQYF.

This chain connects TRBV7-9 to TRBJ1-1, with D perhaps TRBD1 (6 bases). The CDR3 runs to 14 residues. V was trimmed by 1 base and J by 7 bases, leaving 13 bases between them. Germline lookup yields CDR1 SEHNR and CDR2 FQNEAQ (reference sequence). In DNA, the CDR3 is TGTGCCAGCAGCTTAGTGGAGGGGGACATTGAAGCTTTCTTT. Its protein is CASSLVEGDIEAFF.

The V call is TRBV5-5, the J call TRBJ2-3, with 7 bases aligning to TRBD2. V dropped 4 bases and J dropped 4; count of bases not matched to a gene: 6. Per the germline V gene, CDR1 is SGHKS and CDR2 is YYEKEE (reference sequence). The CDR3 consists of 14 residues. The DNA for the CDR3 is TGTGCCAGCAGCCTCAGCGGGGATCCAGATACGCAGTATTTT. This encodes CASSLSGDPDTQYF.

The chain employs TRBV4-3 and TRBJ2-7, with D unclear. Per the germline V gene, CDR1 is LGHNA and CDR2 is YSLEER. The CDR3 runs 15 residues. Trimming shortened V by 3 bases and J by 0 bases, and 12 bases separated the two germline ends. The CDR3 DNA follows: TGCGCCAGCAGCCATTTCAGGTTGAGCTCCTACGAGCAGTACTTC. Protein: CASSHFRLSSYEQYF.

V usage is TRBV5-1 and J usage is TRBJ2-1; 12 nucleotides agree with TRBD2. The J call may not be correct, given that the DNA end is closer to TRBJ2-7. The CDR3 is 17 residues long. Germline values: CDR1 SGHRS, CDR2 YFSETQ. The CDR3 is CASSFSSSGGAWNEQYF. In DNA form, the CDR3 reads TGCGCCAGCAGCTTTTCTTCTAGCGGGGGGGCGTGGAATGAGCAGTACTTC.

The chain recombines TRBV4-2 with TRBJ2-3; TRBD2 aligns across 7 bases. J was trimmed by 0 bases and V by 1 base; bases with no gene match: 4. The CDR3 is 16 amino acids. Germline V CDR1 and CDR2: LGHNA, YNFKEQ. CDR3 bases: TGTGCCAGCAGCCAAGGGCCAGCGGGGAGCACAGATACGCAGTATTTT. It encodes CASSQGPAGSTDTQYF.

The sample holds a few counts of this clonotype. The V and J genes are TRBV24-1 and TRBJ1-2; perhaps TRBD1 as D (6 bases). The CDR3 consists of 14 residues. CDR1 is KGHDR, CDR2 SFDVKD, per germline. V was trimmed by 10 bases and J by 2 bases, leaving 16 bases between them. CDR3 protein: CATQDGGANYGYTF. DNA for the CDR3: TGTGCCACGCAGGACGGGGGCGCCAACTATGGCTACACCTTC.

This clonotype occurred a few times. The V call is TRBV20-1, the J call TRBJ2-5; D is undetermined. Trimming took 0 bases from V and 11 from J, leaving 13 bases between them. The CDR3 is 12 residues long. Germline V gives CDR1 DFQATT, CDR2 SNEGSKA (reference sequence). This CDR3 is CSAREWVDEQYF. In nucleotides, the CDR3 is TGCAGTGCTAGAGAATGGGTGGATGAGCAGTACTTC.

The chain carries TRBV20-1 and TRBJ2-3, with D hard to call. V was clipped by 4 bases and J by 0 bases, with 8 bases between them. CDR1 and CDR2 from the germline V gene are DFQATT and SNEGSKA (reference sequence). This CDR3 comprises 13 residues. In nucleotides, the CDR3 is TGCAGTGCTATGGCAGTTAGCACAGATACGCAGTATTTT. The encoded protein is CSAMAVSTDTQYF.

CDR3 nucleotides: TGCGCCAGCAGCCAAGACTCGGACCGTGAAGCTTTCTTT. Its translation is CASSQDSDREAFF. V and J are TRBV4-3 and TRBJ1-1; no clear D. The length of the CDR3 is 13 residues. V gave up 0 bases and J gave up 7 bases, with 9 bases separating them. The germline gives CDR1 LGHNA, CDR2 YSLEER.

The rearrangement joins TRBV12-3 or TRBV12-4 to TRBJ1-1, with D possibly being TRBD1 (5 bases). This CDR3 has 16 amino acids. V lost 6 bases to trimming and J lost 4 bases, with 21 bases between them. This CDR3 is CASSPLYGGWGTEAFF. In DNA form, the CDR3 reads TGTGCCAGCAGCCCCCTGTACGGGGGGTGGGGCACTGAAGCTTTCTTT.

The V and J genes are TRBV5-1 and TRBJ2-3, with a tentative D call TRBD2 (5 bases). The CDR3 sequence is 18 residues long. Germline V gene sequence: CDR1 SGHRS, CDR2 YFSETQ. With 4 bases removed from V and 0 bases from J, the gap between germline ends came to 21 bases. The CDR3: CASSGVGLNRASTDTQYF. In nucleotides, the CDR3 is TGCGCCAGCAGCGGTGTAGGACTCAATAGGGCTAGCACAGATACGCAGTATTTT.

The chain links TRBV12-3 or TRBV12-4 to TRBJ1-1; tentatively, D is TRBD1 (6 bases). CDR3 length equals 11 residues. V lost 3 bases and J lost 12, with 11 bases in between. In nucleotides, the CDR3 is TGTGCCAGCAGTTTTGGACAGTCCCCTTTCTTT. It is translated as CASSFGQSPFF.

This rearrangement joins TRBV9 to TRBJ1-2; D is unclear. The CDR3 spans 13 residues. Deletions cut 0 bases from V and 3 bases from J, with 6 bases between. Germline V lookup: CDR1 SGDLS, CDR2 YYNGEE. The DNA for the CDR3 is TGTGCCAGCAGCGTAGATCTGGACTATGGCTACACCTTC. Translating gives CASSVDLDYGYTF.

The J gene is TRBJ1-1, the V gene TRBV12-3 or TRBV12-4; a possible D gene is TRBD1 (5 bases). Trimming pared 2 bases from V and 5 bases from J, leaving 12 bases between. The CDR3 has 14 residues. CDR3 DNA sequence: TGTGCCAGCAGTTTATCAGGGTTGATGACTGAAGCTTTCTTT. It translates to CASSLSGLMTEAFF.